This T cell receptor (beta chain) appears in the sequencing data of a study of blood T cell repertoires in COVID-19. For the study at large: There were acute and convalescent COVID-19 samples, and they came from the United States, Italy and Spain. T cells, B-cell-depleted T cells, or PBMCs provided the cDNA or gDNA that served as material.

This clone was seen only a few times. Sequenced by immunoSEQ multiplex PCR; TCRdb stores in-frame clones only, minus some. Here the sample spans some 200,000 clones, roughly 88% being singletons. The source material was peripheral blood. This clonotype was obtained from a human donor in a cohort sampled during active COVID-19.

In DNA, the CDR3 is TGCGCCAGCAGCTTATATGGACAGGGGGCGGACAGCACTGAAGCTTTCTTT. Protein: CASSLYGQGADSTEAFF. The chain has TRBV5-1 and TRBJ1-1; 11 bases are a match to TRBD1. The CDR3 has 17 residues. After removal of 2 bases from V and 4 bases from J, the junction contained 10 bases not matched to a gene. Germline CDR1 SGHRS, CDR2 YFSETQ.